These T cell receptor beta chains were read from a single sample in a study of graft-versus-host responses after intestinal transplantation. Their specific antigens are unknown. Generated by immunoSEQ multiplex PCR, the TCRdb table keeps only in-frame clones and is missing some. The data contain tens of thousands of clones, about 92% of them seen just once; the ten biggest clones take up about 2%. Specimen: unstimulated CD8+ T cells sorted from spleen or lymph node cells, collected before intestinal transplant. Source of these receptors: a human donor who received an intestinal transplant. Both conserved end residues are part of each CDR3. The D gene is left open where the match is weak. Clone sizes are given selectively: once, few, many, or a class where the clone is expanded.

TGTGCCAGCAGCTTAGCAGGGGGCGTCTATGGCTACACCTTC	CASSLAGGVYGYTF	TRBD1	-	TRBJ1-2	TRBV7-9
TGCGCCAGCAGCTTGGCGGGGGGGGCCTTTAGCTCCTACAATGAGCAGTTCTTC	CASSLAGGAFSSYNEQFF	TRBD2	-	TRBJ2-1	TRBV5-1
TGTGCCAGCAGCTTAGATCCTTGGGGACAGAGATATAATTCACCCCTCCACTTT	CASSLDPWGQRYNSPLHF	TRBD1	-	TRBJ1-6	TRBV7-2
TGTGCCAGCAGCCCGTCCCCCCCCCTCCACTTT	CASSPSPPLHF	-	once	TRBJ1-6	TRBV7-4
TGTGCCAGCAGCTTGGGACAGGGGTGGGAAAAACTGTTTTTT	CASSLGQGWEKLFF	TRBD1	-	TRBJ1-4	TRBV7-9
TGTGCCACCACATTCCGAGGGACAGGGGACAACACTGAAGCTTTCTTT	CATTFRGTGDNTEAFF	TRBD1	-	TRBJ1-1	TRBV10-3
TGTGCCAGTAGTTTGAGCGGGGGTCGTGTCAACGAGCAGTACTTC	CASSLSGGRVNEQYF	TRBD2	-	TRBJ2-7	TRBV19
TGTGCCAGCAGCCCCCAAACAGACTCCTACGAGCAGTACTTC	CASSPQTDSYEQYF	-	-	TRBJ2-7	TRBV7-9
TGTGCCAGCAGCGTAGGATCCGACAGGGTAACTGAAGCTTTCTTT	CASSVGSDRVTEAFF	TRBD1	-	TRBJ1-1	TRBV9
TGCGCCAGCAGCGTTCAGAACACCGGGGAGCTGTTTTTT	CASSVQNTGELFF	-	-	TRBJ2-2	TRBV4-1
TGTGCCAGCAGCGTAGTTAGCGGAGAAGTCTACAATGAGCAGTTCTTC	CASSVVSGEVYNEQFF	-	-	TRBJ2-1	TRBV9
TGTGCCAGCAGCGTAATATTCGGGGAGGATACTGAAGCTTTCTTT	CASSVIFGEDTEAFF	-	-	TRBJ1-1	TRBV9
TGTGCCAGCAGCTTGACAGACGAGCAGTACTTC	CASSLTDEQYF	-	-	TRBJ2-7	TRBV11-3
TGTGCCAGCAGCTTAGGGAGGTGGGACACAGATACGCAGTATTTT	CASSLGRWDTDTQYF	-	once	TRBJ2-3	TRBV5-6
TGTGCCAGCAGCCCTAGCGGGGGGCCTTACGAGCAGTACTTC	CASSPSGGPYEQYF	TRBD2	-	TRBJ2-7	TRBV7-2
TGTGCCAGCAGCTTCCCGAAGGGAGACGGGAGCACAGATACGCAGTATTTT	CASSFPKGDGSTDTQYF	-	-	TRBJ2-3	TRBV7-8
TGTGCCATCAGTGAGTCAAGCGATTCGGAGCAGTTCTTC	CAISESSDSEQFF	-	-	TRBJ2-1	TRBV10-3
TGTGCCAGCAGTGAAGGCGGGGGGGGACAATTAGCCAATGAGCAGTTCTTC	CASSEGGGGQLANEQFF	TRBD2	-	TRBJ2-1	TRBV2
TGTGCCAGCAGCGAGGGCCGGGACGGGGGCTATGGCTACACCTTC	CASSEGRDGGYGYTF	-	-	TRBJ1-2	TRBV11-2
TGTGCCAGCAGTAAACTAGCGGGGACCGCGCGGGCCCAGTACTTC	CASSKLAGTARAQYF	TRBD2	once	TRBJ2-5	TRBV6-5
TGCGCCAGCAGCCAAGATGCGGGGCCCGACTACGAGCAGTACTTC	CASSQDAGPDYEQYF	-	-	TRBJ2-7	TRBV4-3
TGCGCCAGCAGCCAAGAACTAGGAGGTCCAACCTACGAGCAGTACTTC	CASSQELGGPTYEQYF	-	-	TRBJ2-7	TRBV4-3
TGTGCCAGCAGCCCGGGGGGGAAAAGTTACAATGAGCAGTTCTTC	CASSPGGKSYNEQFF	TRBD2	-	TRBJ2-1	TRBV7-9
TGTGCCACCTCGAACTTAGCGGGAGGCACAGATACGCAGTATTTT	CATSNLAGGTDTQYF	TRBD2	-	TRBJ2-3	TRBV27
TGTGCCAGCACCTTGGGGGGAGCTAATGAAAAACTGTTTTTT	CASTLGGANEKLFF	-	few	TRBJ1-4	TRBV6-5
TGTGCCTGGAGATCCGGGACAGGGAACACTGAAGCTTTCTTT	CAWRSGTGNTEAFF	TRBD1	-	TRBJ1-1	TRBV30
TGCAGCGTTGCCGGGACAGGGGTTGACGAGCAGTACTTC	CSVAGTGVDEQYF	TRBD1	-	TRBJ2-7	TRBV29-1
TGTGCCTGGAGTTGGGGCCTTACAAAACTGTTTTTT	CAWSWGLTKLFF	-	-	TRBJ1-4	TRBV30
TGTGCCAGCAGCCTAGACAGTATCAATGAGCAGTTCTTC	CASSLDSINEQFF	-	-	TRBJ2-1	TRBV6-6
TGTGCCAGCAGAGAGGGGGCGAACGCCTACGAGCAGTACTTC	CASREGANAYEQYF	TRBD1	-	TRBJ2-7	TRBV27
TGTGCCAGTAGTATAGACAGGGTCAACATTCAGTACTTC	CASSIDRVNIQYF	-	-	TRBJ2-4	TRBV19
TGCGCCAGCAGCCCCGGGACAGGCAGCTCCTACGAGCAGTACTTC	CASSPGTGSSYEQYF	TRBD1	-	TRBJ2-7	TRBV4-3
TGTGCCAGCAGCTTCGCACAGGGGGAGGCCTACGAGCAGTACTTC	CASSFAQGEAYEQYF	TRBD1	-	TRBJ2-7	TRBV7-9
TGTGCCAGCAGTCGACAGGGTAGGAACACTGAAGCTTTCTTT	CASSRQGRNTEAFF	TRBD1	few	TRBJ1-1	TRBV6-1
TGCGCCAGCAGCCAAGTCTTGCAGGCCTACGAGCAGTACTTC	CASSQVLQAYEQYF	-	-	TRBJ2-7	TRBV4-1
TGTGCCAGGGGGACAGGAGAATCACCCCTCCACTTT	CARGTGESPLHF	TRBD1	-	TRBJ1-6	TRBV7-7
TGTGCCAGCAGCTATACTAGCACAGATACGCAGTATTTT	CASSYTSTDTQYF	-	once	TRBJ2-3	TRBV5-6
TGCGCCAGCAGTGAGAGTCCCGGGAAAAATGAGCAGTTCTTC	CASSESPGKNEQFF	-	-	TRBJ2-1	TRBV10-1
TGTGCCAGTAGTAAGGGAACAGGGGTCGCTTTCCGCGAGACCCAGTACTTC	CASSKGTGVAFRETQYF	TRBD1	-	TRBJ2-5	TRBV19
TGTGCCAGTAGTGGGACGGGAGCCTACGAGCAGTACTTC	CASSGTGAYEQYF	-	-	TRBJ2-7	TRBV19
TGTGCCAGTAGTATAACGGGACAGGGGGGACTGGGGACCCAGTACTTC	CASSITGQGGLGTQYF	TRBD1	-	TRBJ2-5	TRBV19
TGTGCCACCAGCAGAGAACAGGGGATAAATGAAAAACTGTTTTTT	CATSREQGINEKLFF	TRBD1	-	TRBJ1-4	TRBV15
TGCGCCAGCAGCTTGAGGGGGCCTGGGGTTGAAGCTTTCTTT	CASSLRGPGVEAFF	TRBD1	-	TRBJ1-1	TRBV5-1
TGTGCCAGCAGCTCTTTACTTTCGGGTGGCTACACCTTC	CASSSLLSGGYTF	-	-	TRBJ1-2	TRBV5-5
TGTGCCAGCAGCCAAGACCGCAGGGTGACGCAGCCCCAGCATTTT	CASSQDRRVTQPQHF	-	-	TRBJ1-5	TRBV14
TGTGCCAGCAGTAACAGGGGTACTAATTCTAACTATGGCTACACCTTC	CASSNRGTNSNYGYTF	TRBD1	once	TRBJ1-2	TRBV28
TGTGCCAGCAGTGACGAGTACACTGAAGCTTTCTTT	CASSDEYTEAFF	-	-	TRBJ1-1	TRBV25-1
TGTGCCAGCAGCGCCGGGACATTACCCTACGAGCAGTACTTC	CASSAGTLPYEQYF	-	-	TRBJ2-7	TRBV7-9
TGTGCCAGCAGTTGGACAGGGGTGGGGGAAAAACTGTTTTTT	CASSWTGVGEKLFF	TRBD1	-	TRBJ1-4	TRBV6-6
TGTGCCAGCAGTCCCATGAGCTCCTACAATGAGCAGTTCTTC	CASSPMSSYNEQFF	-	-	TRBJ2-1	TRBV27
TGCGCCAGCAGCCCAACCCAGGTAGCGGGGGGGCGCGCCTACAATGAGCAGTTCTTC	CASSPTQVAGGRAYNEQFF	TRBD2	-	TRBJ2-1	TRBV4-3
TGCGCCAGCAGCCCCGAGGGAGGGGCCAACGTCCTGACTTTC	CASSPEGGANVLTF	-	-	TRBJ2-6	TRBV4-1
TGCGCCAGCAGCCACGGTCCGGGACAGGGGGCCTACAATGAGCAGTTCTTC	CASSHGPGQGAYNEQFF	TRBD1	-	TRBJ2-1	TRBV4-3
TGCGCCAGCAGCTTGTCGGCGGGGGTTCATTCTGGGGCCAACGTCCTGACTTTC	CASSLSAGVHSGANVLTF	TRBD2	-	TRBJ2-6	TRBV5-1
TGTGCCAGCAGCGGAGGGGGTGGACCTGAGCTTGCAACTAATGAAAAACTGTTTTTT	CASSGGGGPELATNEKLFF	-	-	TRBJ1-4	TRBV9